Below are 26 T cell receptor beta chains sequenced from a single sample in a study of blood T cell repertoires in COVID-19. Measured with immunoSEQ multiplex PCR; TCRdb has only the in-frame clones, and not every one. Of about 33,000 clones in the sample, about 90% were seen once. What was sequenced was peripheral blood. The receptors shown here come from a man aged 55 to 70 with acute or convalescent COVID-19.

The chain links TRBV5-5 to TRBJ2-7; TRBD1 matches at 7 bases. The germline gives CDR1 SGHKS, CDR2 YYEKEE (reference sequence). The CDR3 loop spans 18 amino acids. With V trimmed by 2 bases and J by 5 bases, 19 bases remained unmatched. The CDR3 is CASSFYVRSVDRVHEQYF. CDR3 DNA sequence: TGTGCCAGCAGCTTCTATGTCCGCTCAGTCGACAGGGTCCACGAGCAGTACTTC.

The V and J genes are TRBV11-3 and TRBJ2-1; 10 bases map to TRBD2. CDR3 size: 15 residues. Trimming at V came to 7 bases and at J to 2 bases, leaving 5 bases not matched to a gene. Germline CDR1 SGHNT, CDR2 YENEEA. The CDR3 here is CASKYSGRTYNEQFF. CDR3 bases: TGTGCCAGCAAGTATAGCGGGAGGACCTACAATGAGCAGTTCTTC.

The V gene is TRBV21-1, the J gene TRBJ2-7; TRBD1, as called in the table, went unchecked against the DNA. TRBV21-1 is tagged as a pseudogene. This CDR3 is built from 13 residues. CDR3 DNA: TGTGCCAGCAGCAGAACAGGGGGCTACGAGCAGTACTTC. Amino acids: CASSRTGGYEQYF.

The chain links TRBV25-1 to TRBJ2-7, with TRBD2 matching 12 bases. Germline loops: CDR1 MGHDK, CDR2 SYGVNS. The CDR3 contains 16 residues. J lost 4 bases, V lost 1 base, and 5 bases had no gene match. The CDR3 spells CASSESRLAGEYEQYF. As DNA, the CDR3 is TGTGCCAGCAGTGAATCCCGACTAGCGGGAGAATACGAGCAGTACTTC.

The chain has TRBV27 and TRBJ2-1; D is possibly TRBD1 (5 bases). Germline values: CDR1 MNHEY, CDR2 SMNVEV (reference sequence). Trimming stripped 5 bases from V and 6 bases from J, with 11 bases between. This CDR3 is built from 13 residues. CDR3 nucleotides: TGTGCCAGCAGTCGGCAGGGCGGCAATGAGCAGTTCTTC. Protein: CASSRQGGNEQFF.

The chain carries TRBV25-1 and TRBJ2-3; 7 nucleotides agree with TRBD1. V lost 3 bases to trimming and J lost 6 bases; unmatched junction nucleotides: 6. Germline assignment: CDR1 MGHDK and CDR2 SYGVNS. There are 14 residues in the CDR3. The CDR3, as DNA: TGTGCCAGCAGTGATTACAGGGGATCCGATACGCAGTATTTT. This gives the protein CASSDYRGSDTQYF.

This clone is a singleton in its sample. The rearrangement links TRBV6-2 or TRBV6-3 to TRBJ1-2; TRBD1 agrees at 8 bases. Germline CDR1 reads MNHEY; CDR2 reads SVGEGT. Germline trimming cut 7 bases from V and 7 bases from J; bases unmatched to any gene: 11. The CDR3 totals 14 residues. The CDR3 coding sequence is TGTGCCAGCACCCCGGGACAGGCGGCTCGTGGCTACACCTTC. This codes for CASTPGQAARGYTF.

The chain combines TRBV9 with TRBJ1-3, with unresolved D. Germline V gives CDR1 SGDLS, CDR2 YYNGEE. This CDR3 comprises 20 residues. The germline V and J ends were trimmed by 0 bases and 0 bases, with 22 bases remaining between them. CDR3 coding DNA: TGTGCCAGCAGCGTAGGGATGTTGAGGAGGGCTGCCTCCTCTGGAAACACCATATATTTT. Encoded protein: CASSVGMLRRAASSGNTIYF. Drawing the rest from reference TRBV9 and TRBJ1-3, the complete variable domain is DSGVTQTPKHLITATGQRVTLRCSPRSGDLSVYWYQQSLDQGLQFLIQYYNGEERAKGNILERFSAQQFPDLHSELNLSSLELGDSALYFCASSVGMLRRAASSGNTIYFGEGSWLTVV.

This chain joins TRBV12-5 and TRBJ1-5; tentative D call: TRBD1 (5 bases). The germline V gene encodes CDR1 LGHNT and CDR2 FRNRAP. This CDR3 is built from 13 residues. V shed 3 bases and J shed 3 bases, with 6 bases lying between them. CDR3 in amino acids: CASGLQDNQPQHF. In DNA form, the CDR3 reads TGTGCTAGTGGTTTACAGGACAATCAGCCCCAGCATTTT.

The V and J genes are TRBV6-2 or TRBV6-3 and TRBJ1-2; D is ambiguous. The CDR3 spans 16 residues. CDR1 is MNHEY, CDR2 SVGEGT, per germline. The V end lost 3 bases, the J end lost 6 bases, and 20 bases lay between the germline ends. The CDR3 loop is CASSYVSYPRRDGYTF. The CDR3 DNA reads as TGTGCCAGCAGTTATGTGTCCTACCCCCGGCGGGATGGCTACACCTTC.

V usage is TRBV5-4 and J usage is TRBJ2-7, with unresolved D. Germline V gene sequence: CDR1 SGHNT, CDR2 YYREEE (reference sequence). Trimming took off 2 bases at V and 2 bases at J, with 8 bases between the two ends. The CDR3 is made up of 13 amino acids. The CDR3 DNA reads as TGTGCCAGCAGCTTCCCGGTCCCCTACGAGCAGTACTTC. This codes for CASSFPVPYEQYF.

V is TRBV6-2 or TRBV6-3 and J is TRBJ2-1; 12 nucleotides agree with TRBD2. CDR1 is MNHEY and CDR2 is SVGEGT in the germline V gene. Germline trimming cut 6 bases from V and 3 bases from J; bases unmatched to any gene: 3. The CDR3 spans 15 residues. The CDR3 region is CASSKLAGGYNEQFF. In DNA, the CDR3 is TGTGCCAGCAGCAAACTAGCGGGAGGCTACAATGAGCAGTTCTTC.

This clone appeared a single time. CDR3 amino acids: CASSPEGGLVNNEQFF. In DNA, the CDR3 is TGTGCCAGCTCACCAGAAGGCGGACTAGTGAACAATGAGCAGTTCTTC. This sequence joins TRBV18 and TRBJ2-1; 7 bases fit TRBD2. V lost 2 bases, J lost 5 bases, and 9 bases stayed unmatched. There are 16 residues in the CDR3. CDR1 is KGHSH and CDR2 is LQKENI in the germline V gene.

CDR3 region: CASSLVPSGSYEQYF. DNA for the CDR3: TGTGCCAGCAGCTTAGTCCCTAGCGGGTCCTACGAGCAGTACTTC. J is TRBJ2-7 and V is TRBV7-9, with 8 nucleotides matching TRBD2. Germline lookup yields CDR1 SEHNR and CDR2 FQNEAQ (reference sequence). CDR3 length: 15 amino acids. V trimming: 1 base; J trimming: 1 base; junction bases outside the gene matches: 3.

CDR3 loop: CASSDPGQGFLGANTGELFF. CDR3 sequence (DNA): TGTGCCAGCAGTGACCCGGGACAGGGGTTTTTGGGCGCGAACACCGGGGAGCTGTTTTTT. The chain uses TRBV6-1 and TRBJ2-2; TRBD1 agrees at 10 bases. The CDR3 consists of 20 residues. In germline, CDR1 is MNHNS, CDR2 SASEGT. Germline trimming cut 3 bases from V and 0 bases from J; bases unmatched to any gene: 13.

The chain couples TRBV4-3 to TRBJ1-5; 7 bases are shared with TRBD1. The J segment lost 0 bases and the V segment lost 5 bases, leaving 4 bases of the junction unmatched. The germline CDR1 and CDR2 sequences are LGHNA and YSLEER. The CDR3 is 15 amino acids. The CDR3 sequence is CASSRGTDSNQPQHF. Written as DNA, the CDR3 is TGCGCCAGCAGCAGGGGGACAGATAGCAATCAGCCCCAGCATTTT.

This chain links TRBV5-1 with TRBJ2-1, with 11 nucleotides matching TRBD1. The trim removed 3 bases at V and 9 bases at J, leaving 2 bases unmatched. Germline values: CDR1 SGHRS, CDR2 YFSETQ. The CDR3 has 13 residues. The CDR3 spells CASSSGQGAEQFF. CDR3 nucleotides: TGCGCCAGCAGCTCTGGACAGGGGGCTGAGCAGTTCTTC.

The rearrangement uses TRBV10-2 and TRBJ2-3; a weak D match, TRBD2 (5 bases). The CDR3 extends over 14 amino acids. The germline CDR1 and CDR2 sequences are WSHSY and SAAADI. V lost 6 bases, J lost 1 base, and 11 bases lay in between. The CDR3 nucleotides are TGCGCCAGCAGACGTTCGCGGGGCACAGATACGCAGTATTTT. It translates to CASRRSRGTDTQYF.

The chain links TRBV27 to TRBJ1-1; D not certain. Deletions cut 5 bases from V and 4 bases from J, with 17 bases between. This CDR3 has 15 amino acids. The germline CDR1 and CDR2 sequences are MNHEY and SMNVEV (reference sequence). The CDR3 DNA sequence: TGTGCCAGCAGTATCCACCGGGGTAGGAGCACTGAAGCTTTCTTT. As protein: CASSIHRGRSTEAFF.

The V and J genes are TRBV11-1 and TRBJ2-7; perhaps TRBD2 as D (5 bases). V was cut by 1 base and J by 0 bases, with 10 bases left in between. The germline V gene has CDR1 SGHAT and CDR2 FQDESV (reference sequence). The CDR3 is 15 amino acids. Here the CDR3 reads CASSLDGLDSYEQYF. The CDR3 region has the DNA TGTGCCAGCAGCTTAGATGGACTGGACTCCTACGAGCAGTACTTC.

V usage is TRBV9 and J usage is TRBJ2-1; no firm D call. V was clipped by 0 bases and J by 6 bases, with 7 bases between them. Germline CDR1 SGDLS, CDR2 YYNGEE. CDR3 length equals 13 residues. Written as DNA, the CDR3 is TGTGCCAGCAGCGTAGGGCAGTTCAATGAGCAGTTCTTC. Translated: CASSVGQFNEQFF. Full variable domain (outside the CDR3, taken from reference TRBV9 and TRBJ2-1): DSGVTQTPKHLITATGQRVTLRCSPRSGDLSVYWYQQSLDQGLQFLIQYYNGEERAKGNILERFSAQQFPDLHSELNLSSLELGDSALYFCASSVGQFNEQFFGPGTRLTVL.

V usage is TRBV28 and J usage is TRBJ2-2; TRBD2 might be the D (6 bases). Trimming pared 6 bases from V and 2 bases from J, leaving 13 bases between. The CDR3 is made up of 15 amino acids. Germline loops: CDR1 MDHEN, CDR2 SYDVKM. CDR3 bases: TGTGCCAGCAGGCCCTCGGGACTTAACACCGGGGAGCTGTTTTTT. It yields the protein CASRPSGLNTGELFF.

V gene TRBV4-1 combines with J gene TRBJ1-1; possible D gene TRBD1, 6 bases. The CDR3 covers 11 residues. Germline CDR1 reads MGHRA; CDR2 reads YSYEKL. The V end lost 2 bases, the J end lost 11 bases, and 9 bases lay between the germline ends. CDR3 loop: CASSQYREAFF. CDR3 nucleotide sequence: TGCGCCAGCAGCCAATACAGGGAGGCTTTCTTT.

This rearrangement joins TRBV19 to TRBJ2-5; the D gene is possibly TRBD2 (5 bases). The germline V and J ends were trimmed by 5 bases and 7 bases, with 17 bases remaining between them. Germline V CDR1 and CDR2: LNHDA, SQIVND (reference sequence). This CDR3 spans 14 amino acids. CDR3 protein: CASSHLEGRGTQYF. CDR3 bases: TGTGCCAGTAGTCATTTAGAGGGTCGGGGGACCCAGTACTTC.

This sequence joins TRBV3-1 (or the pseudogene TRBV3-2) and TRBJ1-2; D call uncertain. This CDR3 is 13 amino acids long. V was pared by 0 bases and J by 8 bases, with 10 bases between. The V gene's germline CDR1 is LGHDT and CDR2 YNNKEL (reference sequence). DNA for the CDR3: TGTGCCAGCAGCCAAGAGTCCGTGCGGGGCTACACCTTC. Its protein product is CASSQESVRGYTF.

The chain links TRBV7-2 to TRBJ2-2; D remains ambiguous. Between the trimmed V and J ends, which lost 11 bases and 1 base, there was a span of 14 bases. Per the germline V gene, CDR1 is SGHTA and CDR2 is FQGNSA. The CDR3 extends over 14 amino acids. In DNA, the CDR3 is TGTGCCCGAATGGGCAGTCAGAACACCGGGGAGCTGTTTTTT. Its translation is CARMGSQNTGELFF.